This T cell receptor (beta chain) comes out of a study of regulatory T cells in long-lasting Graves disease. As to time point: persistent/refractory GD, antithyroid drugs over 5 years with positive TRAb. After RNA was extracted from PBMCs, the TCR library was made from it. Through Arm-PCR of CDR3 regions and iRepertoire HTBI primers, TCR beta libraries were built. TCRdb reprocessed the multiplex PCR reads with MiXCR, giving one entry per CDR3 protein. The sample holds approximately 380,000 distinct CDR3 sequences, around 21% seen once. CDR1 is SEHNR and CDR2 is FQNEAQ in the germline V gene (reference sequence). The CDR3 loop spans 14 amino acids. The germline V and J ends were trimmed by 1 base and 4 bases, with 10 bases remaining between them.

The input for sequencing was peripheral blood mononuclear cells (PBMCs), taken when the disease was refractory, from a patient treated with antithyroid drugs. The source is a female donor with Graves disease. The chain employs TRBV7-9 and TRBJ1-2; D is uncertain. The CDR3 loop is CASSLEERSYGYTF. The CDR3 DNA follows: TGTGCCAGCAGCTTAGAGGAGCGCAGCTATGGCTACACCTTC.